This record looks at one TCR beta chain sequence and its context. V was shortened by 5 bases and J by 1 base, with 14 bases between the two germline ends. Germline V gene data show CDR1 as SGHAT and CDR2 as FQNNGV. The CDR3 has 15 amino acids. This specimen comes from a study of CD8 T cells in Susac syndrome. Study as a whole: At the time their blood was drawn, patients with Susac syndrome were either therapy-naive, on corticosteroids (with some of them also receiving intravenous immunoglobulin), or on intravenous immunoglobulin alone.

Reverse transcription used roughly 0.5 to 1 ug RNA and random hexamers. Multiplex PCR with immunoSEQ amplified the TCR beta CDR3 across 54 Vbeta and 13 Jbeta. TCRdb re-analysed the immunoSEQ multiplex PCR reads in MiXCR, keeping a single row per CDR3 protein. The sample holds around 81,000 distinct CDR3 sequences, 94% seen once. This sequence originates from a human donor with Susac syndrome. Sequencing used CD8+ T cells from PBMCs. This sequence joins TRBV11-2 and TRBJ2-5, with a weak D call TRBD2 (5 bases). The CDR3 sequence: CASSPQPSGQETQYF. For the CDR3, the DNA is TGTGCCAGCAGCCCACAACCCAGCGGCCAAGAGACCCAGTACTTC.